A selection of T cell receptor beta chains follows, all from one sample in a study of blood T cell repertoires in COVID-19. Data came from immunoSEQ multiplex PCR; TCRdb stores just in-frame clones and leaves some out. This sample carries tens of thousands of clones, more than 85% of them seen once, and the ten largest clones take under 2.5%. The sample consisted of peripheral blood. The receptors were sampled from a man aged 55 to 69 with acute or convalescent COVID-19. The CDR3 runs from the conserved cysteine through the conserved F or W. D genes are given only for firm matches. Clone size appears in some rows only: once, few, many, or a class for an expanded clone.

cdr3_length,clone_size,v_call,d_call,j_call,cdr3_aa,cdr3_nt
13,once,TRBV19,TRBD1,TRBJ1-1,CASSSQGTTEAFF,TGTGCCAGTAGCTCACAGGGGACCACTGAAGCTTTCTTT
13,-,TRBV5-1,-,TRBJ2-7,CASSLDPGYEQYF,TGCGCCAGCAGCTTGGATCCAGGCTACGAGCAGTACTTC
12,-,TRBV6-1,-,TRBJ1-4,CASSEAGEKLFF,TGTGCCAGCAGTGAAGCCGGTGAAAAACTGTTTTTT
12,-,TRBV27,-,TRBJ1-6,CASMTGNSPLHF,TGTGCCAGCATGACGGGGAATTCACCCCTCCACTTT
14,-,TRBV28,TRBD2,TRBJ2-7,CASSGGGRAYEQYF,TGTGCCAGCAGTGGGGGGGGTAGGGCCTACGAGCAGTACTTC
15,-,TRBV11-2,-,TRBJ1-3,CASSLDLDTGNTIYF,TGTGCCAGCAGCTTAGATTTAGATACTGGAAACACCATATATTTT
15,-,TRBV7-8,TRBD1,TRBJ1-6,CASSLGQGANSPLHF,TGTGCCAGCAGCTTAGGTCAGGGGGCTAATTCACCCCTCCACTTT
14,-,TRBV7-6,TRBD2,TRBJ2-7,CASSGTSGSYEQYF,TGTGCCAGCAGCGGGACTAGCGGAAGCTACGAGCAGTACTTC
19,-,TRBV7-2,TRBD2,TRBJ2-3,CASSLAPRLAGGPTDTQYF,TGTGCCAGCAGCTTAGCCCCCCGGCTAGCGGGAGGGCCCACAGATACGCAGTATTTT
15,-,TRBV13,TRBD1,TRBJ1-4,CASSHGQGRDEKLFF,TGTGCCAGCAGCCATGGACAGGGTAGGGATGAAAAACTGTTTTTT
11,-,TRBV19,-,TRBJ2-7,CATKGSYEQYF,TGTGCCACCAAGGGGTCCTACGAGCAGTACTTC
17,-,TRBV28,TRBD1,TRBJ2-7,CASRPNPWDRAIYEQYF,TGTGCCAGCAGGCCCAATCCCTGGGACAGGGCAATTTACGAGCAGTACTTC
17,-,TRBV7-2,-,TRBJ2-5,CASSLDGSPSPPETQYF,TGTGCCAGCAGCTTAGATGGGTCGCCTAGCCCCCCGGAGACCCAGTACTTC